Detailed here is one TCR beta chain. The data derive from a study of blood T cell repertoires in COVID-19. Study overall: Samples of COVID-19 (acute and convalescent) were obtained from the United States, Italy and Spain. In each case, the material was cDNA or gDNA derived from T cells, B-cell-depleted T cells, or PBMCs.

Under the authors' procedure: By means of reference gene primer amplification, nucleated cell counts were estimated. Method: immunoSEQ multiplex PCR; TCRdb's copy keeps in-frame clones and lacks some. That table gives V, J and clone size, and the DNA gave D and trimming. The sample yields roughly 53,000 clones, just over 90% seen once. This CDR3 is 15 amino acids long. The germline V gene has CDR1 MNHEY and CDR2 SVGAGI. The ends were cut back, 5 bases at V and 3 bases at J, with 14 bases in the middle. This TCR derives from a woman aged 40 to 49 with active COVID-19. The sample consisted of peripheral blood. The J gene is TRBJ1-5, the V gene TRBV6-5; possibly TRBD1 for D (5 bases). CDR3 residues: CASSNQGRVNQPQHF. CDR3 DNA sequence: TGTGCCAGCAGTAATCAGGGAAGGGTCAATCAGCCCCAGCATTTT.